These T cell receptor beta chains were read from a single sample in a study of blood T cell repertoires in COVID-19. TCRdb's copy holds only in-frame clones and misses some; the assay was immunoSEQ multiplex PCR. The table shows about 200,000 clones, with less than 90% occurring only once. Sequenced sample: PBMCs or T cells enriched from blood (not recorded which). Receptors were obtained from a woman under 40 who had been exposed to COVID-19. CDR3s include the opening cysteine and the closing phenylalanine or tryptophan. The D gene is left open where the match is weak. Expanded clones are given a class, and other clones once, few, many or no size at all.

- | 17 | TRBJ2-3 | TRBD1 | TRBV9 | CASSVGDRAKGPDTQYF | TGTGCCAGCAGCGTAGGGGACAGGGCAAAGGGGCCAGATACGCAGTATTTT
- | 15 | TRBJ1-6 | TRBD1 | TRBV5-1 | CASSLGRTGNSPLHF | TGCGCCAGCAGCTTGGGTCGGACAGGGAATTCACCCCTCCACTTT
- | 15 | TRBJ1-3 | TRBD1 | TRBV7-9 | CASSSSDRGRNTIYF | TGTGCCAGCAGCTCCTCGGACAGGGGGAGAAACACCATATATTTT
- | 18 | TRBJ2-3 | TRBD2 | TRBV11-2 | CASSLVARASGEADTQYF | TGTGCCAGCAGCTTAGTGGCTCGGGCTAGCGGGGAGGCGGATACGCAGTATTTT
- | 16 | TRBJ1-1 | - | TRBV9 | CASSVGLGDGGTEAFF | TGTGCCAGCTCGGTAGGACTGGGAGACGGGGGCACTGAAGCTTTCTTT
- | 14 | TRBJ1-4 | - | TRBV2 | CATTYLTVGEKLFF | TGTGCCACCACTTATTTAACAGTGGGTGAAAAACTGTTTTTT
few | 15 | TRBJ2-5 | - | TRBV24-1 | CATSDTGSTRETQYF | TGTGCCACCAGTGATACCGGGTCCACAAGGGAGACCCAGTACTTC
once | 16 | TRBJ2-5 | TRBD1 | TRBV5-6 | CASRLRPWTGIETQYF | TGTGCCAGTAGACTCCGGCCTTGGACAGGGATAGAGACCCAGTACTTC
- | 16 | TRBJ1-3 | - | TRBV9 | CASSPRGGPSGNTIYF | TGTGCCAGCAGCCCCCGTGGAGGGCCCTCTGGAAACACCATATATTTT
- | 15 | TRBJ1-2 | TRBD1 | TRBV25-1 | CASSDLQGAVYGYTF | TGTGCCAGCAGTGATCTACAGGGGGCTGTGTATGGCTACACCTTC
- | 14 | TRBJ1-1 | - | TRBV27 | CASSWGGLGTEAFF | TGTGCCAGCTCATGGGGGGGCCTAGGCACTGAAGCTTTCTTT
- | 16 | TRBJ2-1 | TRBD1 | TRBV9 | CASSVADGTGGDEQFF | TGTGCCAGCAGCGTAGCTGATGGGACAGGGGGCGATGAGCAGTTCTTC
- | 21 | TRBJ2-1 | TRBD2 | TRBV9 | CASSVEPLGAGGRSSYNEQFF | TGTGCCAGCAGCGTAGAACCCCTTGGAGCGGGGGGCCGCAGCTCCTACAATGAGCAGTTCTTC
- | 12 | TRBJ2-7 | - | TRBV7-9 | CASSLANYEQYF | TGTGCCAGCAGCTTAGCTAACTACGAGCAGTACTTC
- | 18 | TRBJ2-5 | TRBD2 | TRBV3-1/TRBV3-2 | CASSQVHSGGALDETQYF | TGTGCCAGCAGCCAAGTTCATAGCGGGGGGGCCTTAGACGAGACCCAGTACTTC
- | 15 | TRBJ2-7 | TRBD1 | TRBV5-6 | CASSLAGTGAYEQYF | TGTGCCAGCAGCTTGGCGGGGACAGGGGCCTACGAGCAGTACTTC
- | 16 | TRBJ1-4 | TRBD1 | TRBV11-2 | CASSSRTGATNEKLFF | TGTGCCAGCAGCTCCAGAACAGGGGCGACTAATGAAAAACTGTTTTTT
- | 14 | TRBJ2-7 | - | TRBV5-1 | CASSLVFPTAEQYF | TGCGCCAGCAGCTTGGTTTTCCCAACTGCCGAGCAGTACTTC
- | 13 | TRBJ1-1 | TRBD1 | TRBV5-8 | CASSSRQGWKTFF | TGTGCCAGCAGCTCGCGACAGGGGTGGAAAACTTTCTTT
- | 17 | TRBJ2-3 | - | TRBV7-2 | CASSLAQAKKLADTQYF | TGTGCCAGCAGCTTAGCGCAGGCTAAAAAGCTGGCAGATACGCAGTATTTT
- | 15 | TRBJ1-6 | TRBD1 | TRBV19 | CASSPGQENNSPLHF | TGTGCCAGTAGTCCAGGACAGGAGAATAATTCACCCCTCCACTTT
- | 12 | TRBJ1-1 | - | TRBV6-5 | CASKVGGTEAFF | TGTGCCAGCAAGGTGGGGGGCACTGAAGCTTTCTTT
few | 14 | TRBJ1-6 | - | TRBV13 | CASSSDSDNSPLHF | TGTGCCAGCAGCTCGGACAGTGACAATTCACCCCTCCACTTT
- | 14 | TRBJ1-2 | - | TRBV2 | CASSAGTNPYGYTF | TGTGCCAGCAGCGCCGGGACAAACCCCTATGGCTACACCTTC
once | 14 | TRBJ2-3 | - | TRBV2 | CASSLGAGTDTQYF | TGTGCCAGCAGCTTGGGGGCTGGCACAGATACGCAGTATTTT
- | 12 | TRBJ1-1 | - | TRBV7-3 | CASREGRAEAFF | TGTGCCAGCAGGGAGGGAAGGGCTGAAGCTTTCTTT
- | 16 | TRBJ2-3 | TRBD2 | TRBV3-1/TRBV3-2 | CASSQRLAGGTDTQYF | TGTGCCAGCAGCCAGAGACTAGCGGGGGGTACAGATACGCAGTATTTT